The text below deals with one T cell receptor beta chain. The template-switching step introduced UMIs that carried a 6-nucleotide sample barcode. TCRdb processed the 5' RACE reads again and assigns one entry to each CDR3 protein, with no DNA. The sample table sets out a few hundred thousand distinct CDR3 sequences. The CDR3 has 17 residues. Germline assignment: CDR1 DFQATT and CDR2 SNEGSKA (reference sequence). The data were obtained in a study of monozygotic twins with inflammatory bowel disease. This chain links TRBV20-1 with TRBJ1-4. The sample was blood. This sequence was found in a human donor with ulcerative colitis or Crohn's disease, or a healthy co-twin of an affected twin (not recorded which). CDR3 sequence reads: CSASPLRGLSTWEKLFF.